The 26 T cell receptor beta chains given below trace back to one sample, sequenced in a study of blood T cell repertoires in COVID-19. The method was immunoSEQ multiplex PCR; TCRdb's version includes in-frame clones alone and lacks a portion of them. The sample has approximately 75,000 clones, roughly four fifths seen once. The specimen sequenced was peripheral blood. The origin of the receptors is a woman aged 80 or older with acute or convalescent COVID-19.

The chain links TRBV2 to TRBJ1-6; tentative D call: TRBD1 (5 bases). The CDR3 has 13 amino acids. Germline V gives CDR1 SNHLY, CDR2 FYNNEI. V lost 6 bases to trimming and J lost 8 bases, with 11 bases between them. The CDR3 loop is CASSLTGDSPLHF. The CDR3 DNA reads TGTGCCAGCAGCTTAACAGGAGATTCACCCCTCCACTTT.

V and J are TRBV4-1 and TRBJ2-5; the match to TRBD2 covers 9 bases. The CDR3 is 17 amino acids. Trimming at V came to 1 base and at J to 5 bases, leaving 11 bases not matched to a gene. The V gene's germline CDR1 is MGHRA and CDR2 YSYEKL. The CDR3 reads CASSQAGLAGVGETQYF. For the CDR3, the DNA is TGCGCCAGCAGCCAAGCGGGATTAGCGGGGGTGGGCGAGACCCAGTACTTC.

The CDR3 spells CASTTRGGYGYTF. The CDR3 DNA reads as TGTGCCAGTACCACGAGAGGAGGGTATGGCTACACCTTC. V is TRBV19 and J is TRBJ1-2; D unclear. In germline, CDR1 is LNHDA, CDR2 SQIVND (reference sequence). The CDR3 runs to 13 residues. The V end lost 7 bases, the J end lost 5 bases, and 14 bases lay between the germline ends. Full variable domain (rest looked up from reference TRBV19 and TRBJ1-2): DGGITQSPKYLFRKEGQNVTLSCEQNLNHDAMYWYRQDPGQGLRLIYYSQIVNDFQKGDIAEGYSVSREKKESFPLTVTSAQKNPTAFYLCASTTRGGYGYTFGSGTRLTVV.

This clone was picked up a small number of times. The chain is built from TRBV15 and TRBJ2-5; TRBD2 matches 7 bases. The J segment lost 3 bases and the V segment lost 3 bases, leaving 1 base of the junction unmatched. This CDR3 has 13 residues. CDR1 and CDR2 (germline): LNHNV, YYDKDF (reference sequence). CDR3 bases: TGTGCCACCAGCAGGGCGGGGGAAGAGACCCAGTACTTC. This codes for CATSRAGEETQYF.

The chain recombines TRBV24-1 with TRBJ1-1; tentative D call: TRBD1 (5 bases). Germline V gene sequence: CDR1 KGHDR, CDR2 SFDVKD. Trimming removed 4 bases at V and 2 bases at J, with 13 bases between. This CDR3 is 15 amino acids long. In DNA, the CDR3 is TGTGCCACCAGTGAACATGGACATACCAACACTGAAGCTTTCTTT. Residues: CATSEHGHTNTEAFF.

J is TRBJ2-5 and V is TRBV5-1; TRBD2 matches 9 bases. The germline V gene has CDR1 SGHRS and CDR2 YFSETQ. V was pared by 5 bases and J by 1 base, with 6 bases of the junction left unmatched. This CDR3 spans 15 amino acids. The CDR3 loop is CASRTSGGIQETQYF. The CDR3 region has the DNA TGCGCCAGCAGGACCAGCGGGGGGATCCAAGAGACCCAGTACTTC.

The CDR3 nucleotides read TGCGCCAGCAGCTTGAATAGGGGTGGTCCTGAAGCTTTCTTT. Its translation: CASSLNRGGPEAFF. V usage is TRBV5-1 and J usage is TRBJ1-1; D might be TRBD1 (5 bases). This CDR3 is built from 14 residues. The V and J ends lost 1 base and 6 bases respectively, with 13 bases between them. CDR1 SGHRS and CDR2 YFSETQ come from the germline V gene.

This clone was detected only once. The rearrangement joins TRBV9 to TRBJ1-6; unclear D gene. V lost 5 bases and J lost 5, with 23 bases in between. This CDR3 comprises 18 residues. Per germline, CDR1 SGDLS and CDR2 YYNGEE. For the CDR3, the DNA is TGTGCCAGCAGACCGAAGGAAGACGGGGTCCAGGATAATTCACCCCTCCACTTT. Translation gives CASRPKEDGVQDNSPLHF.

The chain joins TRBV19 to TRBJ2-7; the match to TRBD1 covers 7 bases. The V gene end was trimmed by 5 bases and the J gene end by 0 bases; junction bases not matched to a gene: 4. This CDR3 is built from 14 residues. Germline CDR1 is LNHDA and CDR2 is SQIVND (reference sequence). CDR3 DNA sequence: TGTGCCAGTAGTTCGGGACAGACCTCCTACGAGCAGTACTTC. It translates to CASSSGQTSYEQYF.

This clone was counted a few times. The chain has TRBV20-1 and TRBJ2-7; 7 positions match TRBD2. The CDR3 consists of 11 residues. Germline CDR1 reads DFQATT; CDR2 reads SNEGSKA (reference sequence). The V and J ends lost 6 bases and 4 bases, in that order; junction bases with no gene match: 3. This chain's CDR3 is CSARTSYEQYF. The CDR3 DNA sequence: TGCAGTGCAAGGACTAGTTACGAGCAGTACTTC.

The gene calls are TRBV2 and TRBJ2-1; 7 positions agree with TRBD1. CDR3 size: 14 residues. The V and J ends lost 4 bases and 7 bases, in that order; junction bases with no gene match: 7. CDR1 is SNHLY, CDR2 FYNNEI, per germline. As DNA, the CDR3 is TGTGCCAGCAGTGTGACAGGGAATAGGAATGAGCAGTTCTTC. This encodes CASSVTGNRNEQFF.

This rearrangement joins TRBV19 to TRBJ1-5, with 7 bases fitting TRBD1. Germline CDR1 and CDR2: LNHDA and SQIVND (reference sequence). This CDR3 is 17 amino acids long. Unmatched junction bases numbered 9, after V lost 4 bases and J lost 0 bases. CDR3 nucleotide sequence: TGTGCCAGTAGTACCTGGGACAGCCCCTATAGCAATCAGCCCCAGCATTTT. Protein: CASSTWDSPYSNQPQHF.

The chain links TRBV11-3 to TRBJ2-7; 7 nucleotides match TRBD2. CDR1 and CDR2 (germline): SGHNT, YENEEA. The ends lost 1 base at V and 6 bases at J; junction bases unmatched: 0. CDR3 size: 12 residues. The CDR3 DNA follows: TGTGCCAGCAGCTTAGGGACTAGCGAGCAGTACTTC. Translation: CASSLGTSEQYF.

V gene TRBV28 combines with J gene TRBJ1-6, with D possibly being TRBD1 (6 bases). V shed 7 bases and J shed 8 bases, with 15 bases lying between them. Germline V gives CDR1 MDHEN, CDR2 SYDVKM. The CDR3 length is 14 residues. CDR3 in amino acids: CASTEEQGHSPLHF. CDR3 bases: TGTGCCAGCACCGAGGAACAGGGACATTCACCCCTCCACTTT.

The chain recombines TRBV7-2 with TRBJ2-5; weak D call: TRBD2 (6 bases). This CDR3 has 14 residues. In germline, CDR1 is SGHTA, CDR2 FQGNSA. Trimming shortened V by 1 base and J by 4 bases, and 10 bases separated the two germline ends. CDR3 region: CASSLGAGTETQYF. CDR3 DNA sequence: TGTGCCAGCAGCTTAGGGGCGGGGACAGAGACCCAGTACTTC.

This chain uses TRBV5-5 with TRBJ2-7; 9 bases match TRBD2. The CDR3 length is 17 residues. The V gene end was trimmed by 4 bases and the J gene end by 6 bases; junction bases not matched to a gene: 17. Germline-derived CDR1 and CDR2 are SGHKS and YYEKEE (reference sequence). The CDR3: CASSNQPGLALALEQYF. For the CDR3, the DNA is TGTGCCAGCAGCAATCAACCGGGACTAGCCTTGGCCCTCGAGCAGTACTTC. Together with reference TRBV5-5 and TRBJ2-7, the CDR3 gives the full variable domain: DAGVTQSPTHLIKTRGQQVTLRCSPISGHKSVSWYQQVLGQGPQFIFQYYEKEERGRGNFPDRFSARQFPNYSSELNVNALLLGDSALYLCASSNQPGLALALEQYFGPGTRLTVT.

The V call is TRBV7-9, the J call TRBJ2-3, with 7 positions matching TRBD1. The germline gives CDR1 SEHNR, CDR2 FQNEAQ (reference sequence). With 5 bases clipped from V and 2 bases from J, the junction kept 10 bases outside the gene matches. The CDR3 loop spans 16 amino acids. Here the CDR3 reads CASSPGNRGATDTQYF. As DNA, the CDR3 is TGTGCCAGCAGCCCCGGGAACAGGGGAGCCACAGATACGCAGTATTTT. Combining the CDR3 with reference TRBV7-9 and TRBJ2-3 gives the whole variable domain DTGVSQNPRHKITKRGQNVTFRCDPISEHNRLYWYRQTLGQGPEFLTYFQNEAQLEKSRLLSDRFSAERPKGSFSTLEIQRTEQGDSAMYLCASSPGNRGATDTQYFGPGTRLTVL.

The rearrangement links TRBV7-2 to TRBJ2-7, with 9 bases matching TRBD2. Looked up from germline, CDR1 is SGHTA and CDR2 is FQGNSA. The CDR3 covers 15 residues. V was pared by 6 bases and J by 4 bases, with 10 bases of the junction left unmatched. The CDR3 DNA sequence: TGTGCCAGCAGTATTCGTAGCGGGGGATTATACGAGCAGTACTTC. Translated: CASSIRSGGLYEQYF.

This chain connects TRBV6-5 to TRBJ2-7; 8 bases are shared with TRBD2. The CDR3 spans 14 residues. V was pared by 0 bases and J by 4 bases, with 2 bases of the junction left unmatched. In germline, CDR1 is MNHEY, CDR2 SVGAGI. Here the CDR3 reads CASSYSPGGYEQYF. For the CDR3, the DNA is TGTGCCAGCAGTTACTCCCCGGGGGGGTACGAGCAGTACTTC.

The chain employs TRBV4-1 and TRBJ1-1; tentatively, D is TRBD1 (5 bases). The V and J ends lost 3 bases and 1 base respectively, with 6 bases between them. The CDR3 runs to 13 residues. The germline gives CDR1 MGHRA, CDR2 YSYEKL. DNA of the CDR3: TGCGCCAGCAGCCAGGGGCAGAACACTGAAGCTTTCTTT. Translating it yields CASSQGQNTEAFF.

The table lists this clone with a few counts. V gene TRBV7-9 combines with J gene TRBJ1-2; D is undetermined. The CDR3 length is 12 residues. Germline V gives CDR1 SEHNR, CDR2 FQNEAQ (reference sequence). V was trimmed by 5 bases and J by 7 bases, leaving 11 bases between them. The CDR3: CASSPPLSGYTF. The CDR3 DNA follows: TGTGCCAGCAGCCCCCCCCTCTCTGGCTACACCTTC.

This clone was seen just once. The V gene is TRBV5-1, the J gene TRBJ2-3; a possible D gene is TRBD1 (6 bases). CDR1 and CDR2 (germline): SGHRS, YFSETQ. V was pared by 7 bases and J by 2 bases, with 17 bases between. CDR3 length: 15 residues. The CDR3, as DNA: TGCGCCAGCCTCCGCCGGGACAAACACACAGATACGCAGTATTTT. Amino acid sequence: CASLRRDKHTDTQYF.

The V and J genes are TRBV6-6 and TRBJ1-2; the D is unclear. Germline loops: CDR1 MNHNY, CDR2 SVGAGI (reference sequence). The V gene lost 7 bases and the J gene lost 4 bases, with 16 bases spanning the gap. The CDR3 totals 14 residues. CDR3 DNA sequence: TGTGCCAGCACCCCAGCGGACTCCAGCTATGGCTACACCTTC. It yields the protein CASTPADSSYGYTF.

This clone came up a few times. The chain joins TRBV2 to TRBJ2-5, with a possible D match to TRBD2 (6 bases). Looked up from germline, CDR1 is SNHLY and CDR2 is FYNNEI. Trimming removed 8 bases from V and 4 bases from J, with 14 bases in between. The CDR3 length is 13 residues. For the CDR3, the DNA is TGTGCCAGCGCTGTGGGGAGGCGAGAGACCCAGTACTTC. It encodes CASAVGRRETQYF. Combining the CDR3 with reference TRBV2 and TRBJ2-5 gives the whole variable domain EPEVTQTPSHQVTQMGQEVILRCVPISNHLYFYWYRQILGQKVEFLVSFYNNEISEKSEIFDDQFSVERPDGSNFTLKIRSTKLEDSAMYFCASAVGRRETQYFGPGTRLLVL.

The chain carries TRBV12-3 or TRBV12-4 and TRBJ2-2; unclear D gene. The CDR3 covers 13 residues. Trimming shortened V by 6 bases and J by 4 bases, and 9 bases separated the two germline ends. The CDR3 sequence: CASSLVGTGELFF. DNA of the CDR3: TGTGCCAGCAGCCTAGTGGGCACCGGGGAGCTGTTTTTT.

This rearrangement joins TRBV4-2 to TRBJ2-6, with 12 bases aligning to TRBD1. The CDR3 length is 17 residues. The junction had 2 bases not matched to a gene; V was cut back by 4 bases and J by 1 base. Germline CDR1 reads LGHNA; CDR2 reads YNFKEQ. CDR3 residues: CASSPGQGASGANVLTF. The DNA for the CDR3 is TGTGCCAGCAGCCCGGGACAGGGGGCATCTGGGGCCAACGTCCTGACTTTC.